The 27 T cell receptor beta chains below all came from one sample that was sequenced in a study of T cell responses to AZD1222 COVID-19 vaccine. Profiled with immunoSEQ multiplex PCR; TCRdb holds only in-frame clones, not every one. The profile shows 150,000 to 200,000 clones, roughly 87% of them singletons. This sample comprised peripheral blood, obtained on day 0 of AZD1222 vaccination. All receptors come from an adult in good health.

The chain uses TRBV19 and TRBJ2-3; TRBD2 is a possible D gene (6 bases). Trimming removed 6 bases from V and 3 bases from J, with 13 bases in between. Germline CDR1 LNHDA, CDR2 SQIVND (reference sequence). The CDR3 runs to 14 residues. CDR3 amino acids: CASRPGLGTDTQYF. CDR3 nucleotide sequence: TGTGCCAGTAGACCGGGACTTGGAACAGATACGCAGTATTTT.

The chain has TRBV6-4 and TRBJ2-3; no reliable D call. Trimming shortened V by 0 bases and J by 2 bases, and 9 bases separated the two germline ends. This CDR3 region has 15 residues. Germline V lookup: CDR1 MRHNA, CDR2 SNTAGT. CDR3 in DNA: TGTGCCAGCAGTGACTCTCCAACGGCCACAGATACGCAGTATTTT. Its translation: CASSDSPTATDTQYF.

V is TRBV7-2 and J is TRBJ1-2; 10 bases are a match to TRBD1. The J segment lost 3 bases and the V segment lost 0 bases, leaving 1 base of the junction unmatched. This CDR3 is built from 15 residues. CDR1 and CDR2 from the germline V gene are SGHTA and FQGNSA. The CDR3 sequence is CASSLAGTGDYGYTF. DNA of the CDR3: TGTGCCAGCAGCTTAGCCGGGACAGGGGACTATGGCTACACCTTC.

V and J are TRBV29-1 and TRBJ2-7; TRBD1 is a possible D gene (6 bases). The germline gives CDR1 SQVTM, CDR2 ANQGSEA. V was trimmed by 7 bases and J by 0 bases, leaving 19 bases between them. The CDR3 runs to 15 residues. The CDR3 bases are TGCAGCGCCAACATGGGGGCTTTAAGCTCCTACGAGCAGTACTTC. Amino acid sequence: CSANMGALSSYEQYF.

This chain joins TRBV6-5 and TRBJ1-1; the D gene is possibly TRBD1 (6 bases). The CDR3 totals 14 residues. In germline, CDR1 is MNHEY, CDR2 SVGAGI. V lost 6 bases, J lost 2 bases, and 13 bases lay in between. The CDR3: CASRQGQVNTEAFF. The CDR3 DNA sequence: TGTGCCAGCAGACAGGGACAAGTAAACACTGAAGCTTTCTTT.

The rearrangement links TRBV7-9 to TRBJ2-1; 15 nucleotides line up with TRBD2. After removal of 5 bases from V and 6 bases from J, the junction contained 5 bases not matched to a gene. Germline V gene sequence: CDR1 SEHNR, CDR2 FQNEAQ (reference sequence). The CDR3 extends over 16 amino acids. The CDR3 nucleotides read TGTGCCAGCAGCCTGGGACTAGCGGGGGGCGGCAATGAGCAGTTCTTC. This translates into CASSLGLAGGGNEQFF.

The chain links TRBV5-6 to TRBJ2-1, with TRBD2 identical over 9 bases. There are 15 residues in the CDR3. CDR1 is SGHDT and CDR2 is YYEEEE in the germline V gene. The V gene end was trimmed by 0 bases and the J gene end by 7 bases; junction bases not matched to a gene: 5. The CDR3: CASSLVLSGRNEQFF. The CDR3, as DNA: TGTGCCAGCAGCTTGGTCCTTAGCGGGAGAAATGAGCAGTTCTTC.

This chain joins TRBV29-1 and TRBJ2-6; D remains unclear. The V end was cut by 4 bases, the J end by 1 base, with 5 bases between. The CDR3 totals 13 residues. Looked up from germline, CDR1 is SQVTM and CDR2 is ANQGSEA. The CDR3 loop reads CSVASSGANVLTF. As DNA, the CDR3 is TGCAGCGTTGCCTCGTCTGGGGCCAACGTCCTGACTTTC.

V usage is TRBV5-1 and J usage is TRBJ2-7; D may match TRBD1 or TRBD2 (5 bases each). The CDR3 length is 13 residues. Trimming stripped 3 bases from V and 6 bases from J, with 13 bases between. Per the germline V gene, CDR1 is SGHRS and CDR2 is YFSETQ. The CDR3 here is CASSWGEGPEQYF. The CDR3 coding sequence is TGCGCCAGCAGCTGGGGCGAGGGGCCCGAGCAGTACTTC.

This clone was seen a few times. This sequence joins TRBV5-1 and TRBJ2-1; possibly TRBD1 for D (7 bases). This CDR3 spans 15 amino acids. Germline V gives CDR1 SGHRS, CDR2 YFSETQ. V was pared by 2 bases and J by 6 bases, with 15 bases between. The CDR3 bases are TGCGCCAGCAGCTTAACAGGGGACTTCCTCAATGAGCAGTTCTTC. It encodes CASSLTGDFLNEQFF.

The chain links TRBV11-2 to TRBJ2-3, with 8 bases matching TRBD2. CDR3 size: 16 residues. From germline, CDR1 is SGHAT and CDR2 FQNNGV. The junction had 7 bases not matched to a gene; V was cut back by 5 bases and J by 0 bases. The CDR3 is CASSPGLAVSTDTQYF. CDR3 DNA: TGTGCCAGCAGCCCCGGACTAGCAGTCAGCACAGATACGCAGTATTTT.

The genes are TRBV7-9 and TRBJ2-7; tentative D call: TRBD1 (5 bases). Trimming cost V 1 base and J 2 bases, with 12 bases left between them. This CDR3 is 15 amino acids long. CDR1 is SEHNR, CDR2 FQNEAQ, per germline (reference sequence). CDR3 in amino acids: CASSLEAGLTYEQYF. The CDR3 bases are TGTGCCAGCAGCTTAGAGGCAGGGCTTACCTACGAGCAGTACTTC.

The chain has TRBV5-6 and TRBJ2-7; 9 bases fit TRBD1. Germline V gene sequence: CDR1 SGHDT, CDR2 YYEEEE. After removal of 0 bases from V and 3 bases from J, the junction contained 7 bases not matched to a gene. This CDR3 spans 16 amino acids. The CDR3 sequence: CASSLGGTGYFYEQYF. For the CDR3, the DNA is TGTGCCAGCAGCTTGGGAGGGACAGGGTACTTCTACGAGCAGTACTTC.

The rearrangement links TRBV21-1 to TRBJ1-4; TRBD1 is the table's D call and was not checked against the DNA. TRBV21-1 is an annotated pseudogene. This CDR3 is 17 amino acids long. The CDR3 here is CASSQRVGAGVGEKLFF. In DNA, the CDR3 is TGTGCCAGCAGCCAACGGGTCGGAGCAGGGGTGGGAGAAAAACTGTTTTTT.

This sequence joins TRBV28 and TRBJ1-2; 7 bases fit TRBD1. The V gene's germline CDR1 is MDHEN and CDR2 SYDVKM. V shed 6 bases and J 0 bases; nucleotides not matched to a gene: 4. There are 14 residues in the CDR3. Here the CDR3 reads CASRGQGANYGYTF. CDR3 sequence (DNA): TGTGCCAGCAGGGGCCAGGGGGCTAACTATGGCTACACCTTC.

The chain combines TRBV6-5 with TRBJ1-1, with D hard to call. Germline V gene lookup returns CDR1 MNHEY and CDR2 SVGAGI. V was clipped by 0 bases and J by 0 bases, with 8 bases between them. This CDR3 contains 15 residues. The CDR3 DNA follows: TGTGCCAGCAGTTACTCGAGAGGGATGAACACTGAAGCTTTCTTT. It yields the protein CASSYSRGMNTEAFF.

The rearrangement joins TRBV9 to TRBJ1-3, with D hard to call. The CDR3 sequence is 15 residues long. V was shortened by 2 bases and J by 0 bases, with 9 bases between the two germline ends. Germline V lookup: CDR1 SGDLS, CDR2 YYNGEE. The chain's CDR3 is CASSVGFYSGNTIYF. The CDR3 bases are TGTGCCAGCAGCGTGGGGTTTTACTCTGGAAACACCATATATTTT.

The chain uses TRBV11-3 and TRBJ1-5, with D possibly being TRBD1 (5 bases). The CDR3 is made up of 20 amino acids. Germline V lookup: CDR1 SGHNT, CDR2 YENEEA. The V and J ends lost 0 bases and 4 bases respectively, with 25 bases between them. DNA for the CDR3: TGTGCCAGCAGCTTAGACCCTCCCGCGGGCAGGGAGGCTAGGAATCAGCCCCAGCATTTT. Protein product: CASSLDPPAGREARNQPQHF.

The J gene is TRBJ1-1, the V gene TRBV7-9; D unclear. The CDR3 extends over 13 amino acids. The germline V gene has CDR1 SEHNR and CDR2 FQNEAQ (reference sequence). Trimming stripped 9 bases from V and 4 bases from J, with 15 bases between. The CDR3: CASRYSPATEAFF. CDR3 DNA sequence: TGTGCCAGTCGCTACAGCCCGGCCACTGAAGCTTTCTTT.

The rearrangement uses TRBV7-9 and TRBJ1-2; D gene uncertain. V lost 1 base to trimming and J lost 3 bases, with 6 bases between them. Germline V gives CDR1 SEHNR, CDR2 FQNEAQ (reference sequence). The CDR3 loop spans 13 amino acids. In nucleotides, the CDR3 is TGTGCCAGCAGCTTAGACGAGGACTATGGCTACACCTTC. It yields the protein CASSLDEDYGYTF.

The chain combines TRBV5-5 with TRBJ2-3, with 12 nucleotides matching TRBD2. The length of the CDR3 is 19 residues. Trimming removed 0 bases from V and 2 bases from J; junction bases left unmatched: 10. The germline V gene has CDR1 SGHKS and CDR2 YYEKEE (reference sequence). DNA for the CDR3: TGTGCCAGCAGCTTGGGGCTAGCGGGAGGGAGGGGGCACACAGATACGCAGTATTTT. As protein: CASSLGLAGGRGHTDTQYF.

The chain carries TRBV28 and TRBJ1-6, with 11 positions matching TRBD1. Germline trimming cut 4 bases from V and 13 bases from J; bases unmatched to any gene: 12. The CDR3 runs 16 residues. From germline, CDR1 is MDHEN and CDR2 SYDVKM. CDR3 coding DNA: TGTGCCAGCAGTTCCCCCCCCGGACAGGGGGCGGGGCCCCTCCACTTT. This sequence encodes CASSSPPGQGAGPLHF.

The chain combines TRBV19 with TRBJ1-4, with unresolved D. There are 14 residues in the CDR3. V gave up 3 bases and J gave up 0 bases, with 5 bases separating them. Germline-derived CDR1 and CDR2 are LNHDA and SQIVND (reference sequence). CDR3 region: CASSMVTTNEKLFF. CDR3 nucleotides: TGTGCCAGTAGTATGGTAACAACTAATGAAAAACTGTTTTTT. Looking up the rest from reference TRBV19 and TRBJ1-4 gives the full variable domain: DGGITQSPKYLFRKEGQNVTLSCEQNLNHDAMYWYRQDPGQGLRLIYYSQIVNDFQKGDIAEGYSVSREKKESFPLTVTSAQKNPTAFYLCASSMVTTNEKLFFGSGTQLSVL.

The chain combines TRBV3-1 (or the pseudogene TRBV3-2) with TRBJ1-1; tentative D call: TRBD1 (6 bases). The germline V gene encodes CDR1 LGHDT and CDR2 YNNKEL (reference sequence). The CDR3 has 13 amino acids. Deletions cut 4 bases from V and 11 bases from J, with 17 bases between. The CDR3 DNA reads TGTGCCAGCAGCCTAGGGTCAGGGGCGGCTGCTTTCTTT. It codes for CASSLGSGAAAFF.

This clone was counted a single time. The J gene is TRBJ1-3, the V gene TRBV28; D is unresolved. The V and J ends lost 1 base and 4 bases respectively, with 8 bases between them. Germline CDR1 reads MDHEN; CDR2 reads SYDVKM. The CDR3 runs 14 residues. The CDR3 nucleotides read TGTGCCAGCAGTTTATCGACTCCGGGAAACACCATATATTTT. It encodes CASSLSTPGNTIYF.

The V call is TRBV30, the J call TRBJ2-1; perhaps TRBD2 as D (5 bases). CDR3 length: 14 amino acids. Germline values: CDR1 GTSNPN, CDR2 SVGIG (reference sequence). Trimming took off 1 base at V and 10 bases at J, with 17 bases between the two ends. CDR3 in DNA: TGTGCCTGGAGTGCCCCCCTTAGAGGGAACGAGCAGTTCTTC. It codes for CAWSAPLRGNEQFF.

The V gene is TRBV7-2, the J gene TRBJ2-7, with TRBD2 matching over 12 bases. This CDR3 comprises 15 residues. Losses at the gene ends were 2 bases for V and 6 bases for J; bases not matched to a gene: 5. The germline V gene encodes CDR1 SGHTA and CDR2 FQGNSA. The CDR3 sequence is CASSLSGTSGSEQYF. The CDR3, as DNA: TGTGCCAGCAGCTTATCCGGGACTAGCGGGTCCGAGCAGTACTTC.